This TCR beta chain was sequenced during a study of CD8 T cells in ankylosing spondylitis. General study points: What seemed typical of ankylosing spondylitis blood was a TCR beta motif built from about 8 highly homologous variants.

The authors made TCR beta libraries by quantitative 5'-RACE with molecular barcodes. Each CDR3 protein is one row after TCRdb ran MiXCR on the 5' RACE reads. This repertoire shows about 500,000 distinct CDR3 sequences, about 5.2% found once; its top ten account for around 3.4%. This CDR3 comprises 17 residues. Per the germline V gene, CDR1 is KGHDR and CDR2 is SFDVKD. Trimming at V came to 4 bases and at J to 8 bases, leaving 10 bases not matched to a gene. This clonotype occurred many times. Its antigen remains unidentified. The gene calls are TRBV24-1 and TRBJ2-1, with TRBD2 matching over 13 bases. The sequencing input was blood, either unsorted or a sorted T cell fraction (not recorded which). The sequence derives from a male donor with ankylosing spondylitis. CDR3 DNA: TGTGCCACCAGTGACCCCTTACTAGCGGGAGGGAGCGATGAGCAGTTCTTC. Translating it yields CATSDPLLAGGSDEQFF.